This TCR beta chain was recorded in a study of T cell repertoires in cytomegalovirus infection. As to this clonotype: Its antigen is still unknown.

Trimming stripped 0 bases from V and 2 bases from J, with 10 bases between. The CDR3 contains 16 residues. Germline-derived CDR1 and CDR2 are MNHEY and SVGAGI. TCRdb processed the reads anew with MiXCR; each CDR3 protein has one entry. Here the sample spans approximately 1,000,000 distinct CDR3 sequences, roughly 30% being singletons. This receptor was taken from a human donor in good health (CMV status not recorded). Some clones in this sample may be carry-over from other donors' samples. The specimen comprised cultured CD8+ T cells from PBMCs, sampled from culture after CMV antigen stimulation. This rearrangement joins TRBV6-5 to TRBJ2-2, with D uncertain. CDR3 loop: CASSYSGKLNTGELFF. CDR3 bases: TGTGCCAGCAGTTACTCGGGGAAACTAAACACCGGGGAGCTGTTTTTT.